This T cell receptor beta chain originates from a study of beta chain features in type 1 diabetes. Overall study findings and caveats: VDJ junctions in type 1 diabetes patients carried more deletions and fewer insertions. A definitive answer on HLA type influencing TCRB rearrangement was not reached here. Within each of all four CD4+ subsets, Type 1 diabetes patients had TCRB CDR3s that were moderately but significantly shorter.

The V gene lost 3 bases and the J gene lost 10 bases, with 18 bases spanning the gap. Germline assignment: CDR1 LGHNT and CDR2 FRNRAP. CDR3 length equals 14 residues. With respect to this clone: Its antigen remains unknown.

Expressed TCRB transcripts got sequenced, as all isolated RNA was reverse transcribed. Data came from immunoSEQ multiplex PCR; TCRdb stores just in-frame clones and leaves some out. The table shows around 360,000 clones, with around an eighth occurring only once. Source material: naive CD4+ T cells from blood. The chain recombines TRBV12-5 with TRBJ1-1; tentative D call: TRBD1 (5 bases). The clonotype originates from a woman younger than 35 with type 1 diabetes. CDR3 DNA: TGTGCTAGTGGTTTCCACTCTACCAGGGTAGGAGCTTTCTTT. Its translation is CASGFHSTRVGAFF.